The T cell receptor (beta chain) described here comes from a study of blood T cells in healthy people across ages. This clonotype turned up a few times. With a J-beta primer mix and a sample-barcoded 5' primer, a second PCR ran about 7 to 12 cycles. TCRdb re-analysed the 5' RACE reads in MiXCR, keeping a single row per CDR3 protein. The repertoire has hundreds of thousands of distinct CDR3 sequences, approximately 25% of them found once; the top ten carry under 10%. Germline loops: CDR1 KGHDR, CDR2 SFDVKD. Trimming removed 4 bases at V and 4 bases at J, with 6 bases between. The CDR3 is made up of 12 amino acids. These records were also assigned to another study, of T cells of mothers and their children.

The V and J genes are TRBV24-1 and TRBJ1-2, with a weak D call TRBD1 (6 bases). The sample was blood. The sequence was collected from a boy between 10 and 17 years old in good health. CDR3 DNA sequence: TGTGCCACCAGTGAAGGGGGCTATGGCTACACCTTC. As protein: CATSEGGYGYTF.